This T cell receptor beta chain was recovered during a study of OX40 agonist ivuxolimab in advanced cancers. CDR1 and CDR2 (germline): SGHRS, YFSETQ. Trimming took 4 bases from V and 2 from J; bases not matched to a gene: 17. The CDR3 extends over 20 amino acids. The table came from immunoSEQ multiplex PCR; TCRdb's copy has only in-frame clones and leaves some out. This table has tens of thousands of clones, approximately 89% appearing once. Anyone with autoimmune disease history or systemic immunosuppression was excluded. Blood sampling took place at baseline, cycle 4 day 1, and cycle 7 day 1. Study conclusions and caveats: Researchers did not establish what antigens the expanded peripheral T cells target.

Comment on this clone: As yet, its antigen is unknown.

This specimen consisted of CD4+ or CD8+ T cells sorted from blood, obtained in a trial of the OX40 agonist ivuxolimab. The sequence derives from an adult with an advanced solid tumor such as melanoma, head and neck, liver or kidney cancer. The rearrangement joins TRBV5-1 to TRBJ2-3, with 12 nucleotides matching TRBD2. The CDR3 DNA reads as TGCGCCAGCAGCGGACCGGGACTAGCGGGCACTGAGGCTCACACAGATACGCAGTATTTT. Its protein product is CASSGPGLAGTEAHTDTQYF.